Shown below are 18 T cell receptor beta chains from a single sample sequenced in a study of early T cells in non-severe SARS-CoV-2 infection. Using its own MiXCR run on the 5' RACE reads, TCRdb lists one record per CDR3 protein. The sample yields 95,000 to 100,000 distinct CDR3 sequences, approximately 13% seen once. The sample comprised whole blood. Receptors originate from an adult who was a healthcare worker with PCR-confirmed SARS-CoV-2 infection or an uninfected control (not recorded which).

This clonotype showed up many times. V gene TRBV3-1 combines with J gene TRBJ2-7; the D is unclear. Germline CDR1 LGHDT, CDR2 YNNKEL (reference sequence). V lost 0 bases to trimming and J lost 9 bases, with 9 bases between them. This CDR3 has 12 amino acids. This chain's CDR3 is CASSQDKAVQYF. The CDR3 DNA reads as TGTGCCAGCAGCCAAGACAAAGCTGTGCAGTACTTC.

The V call is TRBV12-3 or TRBV12-4, the J call TRBJ2-2; no reliable D call. Trimming removed 6 bases at V and 7 bases at J, with 12 bases between. The CDR3 consists of 13 residues. The CDR3 DNA is TGTGCCAGCAGCCCCGAAGGAGTCGGGGAGCTGTTTTTT. Translation gives CASSPEGVGELFF.

In this sample, this clonotype turned up many times. The V and J genes are TRBV4-1 and TRBJ1-5; TRBD1 matches 7 bases. V was clipped by 4 bases and J by 5 bases; unmatched bases: 17. Germline V lookup: CDR1 MGHRA, CDR2 YSYEKL. This CDR3 region has 18 residues. The CDR3 loop reads CASSPRGPGIGVDQPQHF. The CDR3 DNA reads TGCGCCAGCAGCCCAAGGGGGCCCGGTATAGGTGTCGATCAGCCCCAGCATTTT.

Ten or more counts support this clonotype. This chain links TRBV7-8 with TRBJ1-2, with unresolved D. The CDR3 is 12 residues long. Per the germline V gene, CDR1 is SGHVS and CDR2 is FQNEAQ. Deletions cut 10 bases from V and 4 bases from J, with 13 bases between. The DNA of the CDR3 is TGTGCCACTAAAGACGTGGGCTATGGCTACACCTTC. Protein: CATKDVGYGYTF. The whole variable domain, filled in from reference TRBV7-8 and TRBJ1-2, reads GAGVSQSPRYKVAKRGQDVALRCDPISGHVSLFWYQQALGQGPEFLTYFQNEAQLDKSGLPSDRFFAERPEGSVSTLKIQRTQQEDSAVYLCATKDVGYGYTFGSGTRLTVV.

This clonotype was seen only a few times. This chain joins TRBV29-1 and TRBJ2-1; TRBD1 matches at 10 bases. Germline V gives CDR1 SQVTM, CDR2 ANQGSEA. Germline trimming cut 4 bases from V and 3 bases from J; bases unmatched to any gene: 0. The CDR3 has 13 residues. CDR3 sequence: CSVGTGGYNEQFF. CDR3 DNA sequence: TGCAGCGTTGGGACAGGGGGCTACAATGAGCAGTTCTTC.

The chain carries TRBV27 and TRBJ1-2, with D maybe TRBD1 (6 bases). Between the trimmed V and J ends, which lost 0 bases and 8 bases, there was a span of 10 bases. Germline loops: CDR1 MNHEY, CDR2 SMNVEV (reference sequence). CDR3 size: 13 residues. CDR3 coding DNA: TGTGCCAGCAGTTTATCCGGGGGGCGAGGCTACACCTTC. This translates into CASSLSGGRGYTF.

V and J are TRBV5-4 and TRBJ1-2, with D possibly TRBD1 on 5 matching bases. Germline assignment: CDR1 SGHNT and CDR2 YYREEE (reference sequence). This CDR3 spans 15 amino acids. Trimming stripped 0 bases from V and 8 bases from J, with 17 bases between. The CDR3 protein is CASSLGGASLRGYTF. Here the CDR3 DNA reads TGTGCCAGCAGCTTGGGAGGGGCGTCGTTAAGAGGCTACACCTTC.

V is TRBV9 and J is TRBJ2-2; 9 nucleotides line up with TRBD1. CDR3 length: 17 residues. The germline CDR1 and CDR2 sequences are SGDLS and YYNGEE. The V segment lost 3 bases and the J segment 0 bases; nucleotides outside the gene matches: 6. CDR3: CASSDLRQGANTGELFF. DNA of the CDR3: TGTGCCAGCAGCGATCTTAGACAGGGGGCGAACACCGGGGAGCTGTTTTTT. Drawing the rest from reference TRBV9 and TRBJ2-2, the complete variable domain is DSGVTQTPKHLITATGQRVTLRCSPRSGDLSVYWYQQSLDQGLQFLIQYYNGEERAKGNILERFSAQQFPDLHSELNLSSLELGDSALYFCASSDLRQGANTGELFFGEGSRLTVL.

This clonotype occurred many times. V gene TRBV7-2 combines with J gene TRBJ2-7; D is perhaps TRBD1 (5 bases). CDR1 SGHTA and CDR2 FQGNSA come from the germline V gene. The CDR3 covers 14 residues. The V end lost 9 bases, the J end lost 0 bases, and 15 bases lay between the germline ends. CDR3 protein: CASKRQPSSYEQYF. CDR3 nucleotides: TGTGCCAGTAAGAGACAGCCCTCCTCCTACGAGCAGTACTTC.

This clonotype was seen once. V gene TRBV27 combines with J gene TRBJ2-1, with D possibly being TRBD2 (6 bases). Deletions cut 4 bases from V and 5 bases from J, with 9 bases between. The CDR3 totals 13 residues. Germline CDR1 MNHEY, CDR2 SMNVEV (reference sequence). The CDR3 DNA reads as TGTGCCAGCAGTTGGCGGACTAACAATGAGCAGTTCTTC. The encoded protein is CASSWRTNNEQFF.

The V gene is TRBV5-1, the J gene TRBJ1-4; D remains ambiguous. In germline, CDR1 is SGHRS, CDR2 YFSETQ. The CDR3 is 15 residues long. V gave up 3 bases and J gave up 0 bases, with 9 bases separating them. CDR3 bases: TGCGCCAGCAGCTACCAAAGAGCAACTAATGAAAAACTGTTTTTT. This translates into CASSYQRATNEKLFF.

This clonotype was observed a handful of times. The chain has TRBV6-6 and TRBJ2-3; the D gene is possibly TRBD1 (6 bases). The CDR3 is 14 amino acids. Germline assignment: CDR1 MNHNY and CDR2 SVGAGI (reference sequence). The V and J ends lost 6 bases and 0 bases respectively, with 10 bases between them. The CDR3: CASRDGGSTDTQYF. Here the CDR3 DNA reads TGTGCCAGCAGGGATGGGGGCAGCACAGATACGCAGTATTTT.

This clonotype was seen many times. The chain recombines TRBV6-1 with TRBJ1-6, with 10 bases that match TRBD1. Trimming removed 4 bases from V and 7 bases from J; junction bases left unmatched: 4. Germline-derived CDR1 and CDR2 are MNHNS and SASEGT. This CDR3 is 15 amino acids long. For the CDR3, the DNA is TGTGCCAGCAGTGGGACAGGGGGGAAAAATTCACCCCTCCACTTT. It is translated as CASSGTGGKNSPLHF.

This clonotype has a handful of counts. The chain recombines TRBV6-6 with TRBJ2-1, with 7 bases fitting TRBD2. V dropped 11 bases and J dropped 1; count of bases not matched to a gene: 14. Germline CDR1 is MNHNY and CDR2 is SVGAGI (reference sequence). This CDR3 is 16 amino acids long. CDR3 sequence: CAAVPREGRSYNEQFF. CDR3 nucleotides: TGTGCCGCCGTTCCGAGGGAGGGGAGGTCCTACAATGAGCAGTTCTTC.

This clonotype was counted only a few times. This chain uses TRBV10-3 with TRBJ1-5; D call uncertain. The germline gives CDR1 ENHRY, CDR2 SYGVKD. V was pared by 3 bases and J by 9 bases, with 12 bases between. The CDR3 is made up of 13 amino acids. CDR3 bases: TGTGCCATCAGTGATTCGGGTGCTGGGCCCCAGCATTTT. Amino acids: CAISDSGAGPQHF.

Ten or more counts support this clonotype. The chain joins TRBV5-1 to TRBJ1-1, with 9 bases matching TRBD1. CDR1 SGHRS and CDR2 YFSETQ come from the germline V gene. V lost 3 bases to trimming and J lost 10 bases; unmatched junction nucleotides: 7. This CDR3 comprises 13 residues. CDR3 DNA sequence: TGCGCCAGCAGCTCCGGGACAGGGTTGCGAGCTTTCTTT. It specifies CASSSGTGLRAFF.

The chain employs TRBV28 and TRBJ2-5; D is perhaps TRBD2 (5 bases). This CDR3 has 15 amino acids. Deletions cut 2 bases from V and 5 bases from J, with 15 bases between. Germline CDR1 and CDR2: MDHEN and SYDVKM. The DNA for the CDR3 is TGTGCCAGCAGTTTACCGGACCATTCGGGGGAGACCCAGTACTTC. It codes for CASSLPDHSGETQYF.

This clonotype has just a few counts. This chain links TRBV11-2 with TRBJ2-7; D is unclear. CDR3 length: 13 amino acids. The germline V gene has CDR1 SGHAT and CDR2 FQNNGV. V lost 6 bases to trimming and J lost 1 base, with 10 bases between them. The CDR3 spells CASRADLSYEQYF. The CDR3 region has the DNA TGTGCCAGCAGAGCTGACTTGTCCTACGAGCAGTACTTC.